This TCR beta chain is from a study of identifying expanded T cells in peripheral blood. The germline V and J ends were trimmed by 0 bases and 4 bases, with 9 bases remaining between them. Germline lookup yields CDR1 SGHAT and CDR2 FQNNGV. The CDR3 contains 14 residues. TCRdb's copy holds only in-frame clones and misses some; the assay was immunoSEQ multiplex PCR. Among around 130,000 clones listed, around 88% were seen once. This chain uses TRBV11-2 with TRBJ1-2, with a weak D call TRBD1 (5 bases). The receptor was derived from a person aged 18-70 years in good health. The material sequenced was blood. The CDR3 nucleotides are TGTGCCAGCAGCTTAGAAGAGGGGATCTATGGCTACACCTTC. As protein: CASSLEEGIYGYTF.